This TCR beta chain was observed in a study of T cell changes during pregnancy in multiple sclerosis. The protocol was immunoSEQ multiplex PCR, while the TCRdb copy is restricted to in-frame clones and leaves out a portion. The sample has around 31,000 clones; 90% are singletons. V gave up 2 bases and J gave up 6 bases; unmatched junction bases: 8. The germline gives CDR1 GTSNPN, CDR2 SVGIG (reference sequence). The CDR3 sequence is 15 residues long. The sequence came from a female donor in good health, enrolled as a control in a pregnancy study. This chain connects TRBV30 to TRBJ1-1; 11 nucleotides match TRBD1. Sequencing was performed on CD4+ T cells from peripheral blood mononuclear cells, taken in the third trimester of pregnancy. The CDR3 loop reads CAWSLNTGQGAEAFF. CDR3 DNA: TGTGCCTGGAGTCTCAATACGGGACAGGGGGCTGAAGCTTTCTTT.